These 22 T cell receptor beta chains share one sample of origin, sequenced in a study of blood T cell repertoires in COVID-19 (dated by TCRdb to the early 2020s). The receptor library was made with the immunoSEQ multiplex PCR assay. Imported from immuneACCESS, the table was reduced by TCRdb to in-frame sequences with V and J called. These copies leave out some clones; in studies compared against another copy, an unresolved V gene accounts for under half, and the cause of the remainder is not known. Across this sample there are 65,000 to 80,000 clones, with over 75% seen only once. The biggest ten clones account for about 2.9% of the sample. The sample consisted of peripheral blood. These receptors all come from a man between 70 and 80 years old with active or convalescent COVID-19.

This clone was seen a few times. This rearrangement joins TRBV10-3 to TRBJ1-1; 8 bases are shared with TRBD1. CDR3 length equals 14 residues. The V gene end was trimmed by 2 bases and the J gene end by 7 bases; junction bases not matched to a gene: 6. The germline CDR1 and CDR2 sequences are ENHRY and SYGVKD. The CDR3 reads CAISERTGSFEAFF. CDR3 nucleotides: TGTGCCATCAGTGAGCGGACAGGGAGTTTTGAAGCTTTCTTT.

The rearrangement joins TRBV7-3 to TRBJ2-1; 8 bases line up with TRBD2. V shed 1 base, J shed 7 bases, and the junction held 9 bases outside the gene matches. The CDR3 contains 16 residues. Germline V gene sequence: CDR1 SGHTA, CDR2 FQGTGA. CDR3 bases: TGTGCCAGCAGCTTAAACGCCGGGAGGGCCTCGAATGAGCAGTTCTTC. Translated, it gives CASSLNAGRASNEQFF.

This chain connects TRBV6-1 to TRBJ2-7; D possibly corresponds to TRBD1 (5 bases). This CDR3 comprises 14 residues. Per the germline V gene, CDR1 is MNHNS and CDR2 is SASEGT. With 0 bases removed from V and 4 bases from J, the gap between germline ends came to 10 bases. DNA for the CDR3: TGTGCCAGCAGTGAAGCGGGGCAGAAGTACGAGCAGTACTTC. Encoded protein: CASSEAGQKYEQYF.

The V and J genes are TRBV6-1 and TRBJ1-2; unclear D gene. The CDR3 is made up of 14 amino acids. Deletions cut 2 bases from V and 0 bases from J, with 7 bases between. CDR1 MNHNS and CDR2 SASEGT come from the germline V gene. The CDR3 loop reads CASSEITPNYGYTF. CDR3 bases: TGTGCCAGCAGTGAAATCACACCTAACTATGGCTACACCTTC.

This clone was counted once. The J gene is TRBJ2-1, the V gene TRBV19, with 14 bases lining up with TRBD2. Trimming removed 5 bases from V and 6 bases from J; junction bases left unmatched: 6. In germline, CDR1 is LNHDA, CDR2 SQIVND (reference sequence). The CDR3 is made up of 16 amino acids. The CDR3 here is CASSGRLAGGGNEQFF. The CDR3 nucleotides read TGTGCCAGTAGTGGGCGACTAGCGGGAGGGGGCAATGAGCAGTTCTTC.

The chain combines TRBV27 with TRBJ2-1; 10 nucleotides align to TRBD1. Germline-derived CDR1 and CDR2 are MNHEY and SMNVEV (reference sequence). V was pared by 2 bases and J by 9 bases, with 7 bases of the junction left unmatched. This CDR3 has 15 amino acids. The CDR3 DNA is TGTGCCAGCAGTTTAATCCCCGGACAGGGGGGTGAGCAGTTCTTC. Encoded protein: CASSLIPGQGGEQFF.

The chain joins TRBV5-1 to TRBJ2-1; 8 bases align to TRBD1. The CDR3 sequence is 15 residues long. V shed 0 bases and J 8 bases; nucleotides not matched to a gene: 7. Germline CDR1 is SGHRS and CDR2 is YFSETQ. CDR3 loop: CASSLAGQVVDEQFF. The CDR3 region has the DNA TGCGCCAGCAGCTTGGCGGGACAGGTTGTTGATGAGCAGTTCTTC.

The V call is TRBV5-1, the J call TRBJ1-3, with D hard to call. There are 15 residues in the CDR3. CDR1 SGHRS and CDR2 YFSETQ come from the germline V gene. Deletions cut 2 bases from V and 0 bases from J, with 9 bases between. The CDR3 sequence: CASSFSGSSGNTIYF. The CDR3, as DNA: TGCGCCAGCAGCTTTTCGGGGTCCTCTGGAAACACCATATATTTT. Combining the CDR3 with reference TRBV5-1 and TRBJ1-3 gives the whole variable domain KAGVTQTPRYLIKTRGQQVTLSCSPISGHRSVSWYQQTPGQGLQFLFEYFSETQRNKGNFPGRFSGRQFSNSRSEMNVSTLELGDSALYLCASSFSGSSGNTIYFGEGSWLTVV.

There are a few counts of this clone. This rearrangement joins TRBV29-1 to TRBJ2-1; the D gene is possibly TRBD2 (5 bases). CDR3 length: 14 residues. Germline CDR1 reads SQVTM; CDR2 reads ANQGSEA. Trimming removed 7 bases from V and 5 bases from J, with 18 bases in between. In DNA form, the CDR3 reads TGCAGCGCTGATGAGGGCCTGGTGAACAATGAGCAGTTCTTC. Protein product: CSADEGLVNNEQFF.

This sequence joins TRBV5-4 and TRBJ2-2; 7 nucleotides align to TRBD2. Germline CDR1 and CDR2: SGHNT and YYREEE (reference sequence). The CDR3 length is 15 residues. J was trimmed by 6 bases and V by 4 bases; bases with no gene match: 9. This CDR3 reads CASSPGGGVAGELFF. The CDR3 nucleotides read TGTGCCAGCAGCCCGGGGGGAGGGGTTGCCGGGGAGCTGTTTTTT.

The chain is built from TRBV19 and TRBJ2-5, with 7 bases fitting TRBD2. From germline, CDR1 is LNHDA and CDR2 SQIVND (reference sequence). CDR3 length: 16 residues. V gave up 2 bases and J gave up 7 bases; unmatched junction bases: 13. The CDR3 reads CASSISGGWAYGTQYF. The DNA of the CDR3 is TGTGCCAGTAGTATATCGGGAGGCTGGGCATACGGGACCCAGTACTTC.

The chain couples TRBV5-4 to TRBJ2-2, with 7 positions matching TRBD2. After removal of 4 bases from V and 6 bases from J, the junction contained 12 bases not matched to a gene. In germline, CDR1 is SGHNT, CDR2 YYREEE (reference sequence). The CDR3 covers 16 residues. The CDR3 coding sequence is TGTGCCAGCAGCCCAGCCCAGCGGGGTTCGGCCGGGGAGCTGTTTTTT. This gives the protein CASSPAQRGSAGELFF.

V gene TRBV2 combines with J gene TRBJ2-5; tentative D call: TRBD1 (5 bases). Germline V lookup: CDR1 SNHLY, CDR2 FYNNEI. Trimming stripped 7 bases from V and 3 bases from J, with 6 bases between. This CDR3 is built from 11 residues. This CDR3 reads CASKTEETQYF. CDR3 in DNA: TGTGCCAGCAAGACAGAAGAGACCCAGTACTTC.

The rearrangement uses TRBV5-1 and TRBJ2-5, with 7 bases aligning to TRBD1. Germline V CDR1 and CDR2: SGHRS, YFSETQ. The V segment lost 0 bases and the J segment 5 bases; nucleotides outside the gene matches: 7. The CDR3 runs to 15 residues. The CDR3 sequence: CASSLEGAESETQYF. The CDR3 DNA is TGCGCCAGCAGCTTGGAGGGGGCAGAGAGTGAGACCCAGTACTTC.

This clone was seen only a few times. The chain employs TRBV5-1 and TRBJ2-2, with 9 bases fitting TRBD1. Germline values: CDR1 SGHRS, CDR2 YFSETQ. The CDR3 is made up of 15 amino acids. V shed 4 bases and J 4 bases; nucleotides not matched to a gene: 5. The CDR3 sequence: CASSATGGSTGELFF. The CDR3 DNA sequence: TGCGCCAGCAGCGCCACAGGGGGCAGCACCGGGGAGCTGTTTTTT.

The CDR3 reads CASSPEVYYGYTF. CDR3 nucleotides: TGTGCCAGCAGTCCCGAGGTCTACTATGGCTACACCTTC. The V call is TRBV28, the J call TRBJ1-2; D is undetermined. Looked up from germline, CDR1 is MDHEN and CDR2 is SYDVKM. The CDR3 is 13 residues long. V lost 5 bases, J lost 3 bases, and 10 bases lay in between.

This clone was found a few times. The chain uses TRBV12-3 or TRBV12-4 and TRBJ1-3; D ambiguous. The CDR3 extends over 12 amino acids. V was pared by 10 bases and J by 4 bases, with 11 bases between. The DNA of the CDR3 is TGTGCCACAAAGAACGAGGGAAACACCATATATTTT. This codes for CATKNEGNTIYF.

The CDR3 region has the DNA TGTGCCAGCAGCTTAGGTCGCACAGGGTACTACGAGCAGTACTTC. Residues: CASSLGRTGYYEQYF. The chain combines TRBV7-7 with TRBJ2-7; weak D call: TRBD1 (6 bases). The CDR3 contains 15 residues. V shed 1 base and J shed 3 bases, with 13 bases lying between them. Per the germline V gene, CDR1 is SSHAT and CDR2 is FNYEAQ (reference sequence).

This clone was found a few times. The genes are TRBV6-2 or TRBV6-3 and TRBJ1-6, with D perhaps matching TRBD1 (5 bases). Germline V gene data show CDR1 as MNHEY and CDR2 as SVGEGT. This CDR3 comprises 14 residues. Trimming removed 4 bases from V and 4 bases from J, with 8 bases in between. The CDR3 DNA reads as TGTGCCAGCAGTTCGGACAAATATAATTCACCCCTCCACTTT. Protein sequence: CASSSDKYNSPLHF.

The V gene is TRBV19, the J gene TRBJ1-1; D is perhaps TRBD1 (5 bases). The CDR3 length is 12 residues. Deletions cut 5 bases from V and 11 bases from J, with 15 bases between. Germline values: CDR1 LNHDA, CDR2 SQIVND (reference sequence). DNA for the CDR3: TGTGCCAGTAGTTTCCTTGGGGAGGGGGCTTTCTTT. This codes for CASSFLGEGAFF.

This chain connects TRBV10-2 to TRBJ1-6; tentatively, D is TRBD1 (6 bases). Germline assignment: CDR1 WSHSY and CDR2 SAAADI. Deletions cut 2 bases from V and 1 base from J, with 6 bases between. This CDR3 comprises 15 residues. The CDR3 region is CASSERGSYNSPLHF. The CDR3 DNA sequence: TGCGCCAGCAGTGAGAGGGGGTCCTATAATTCACCCCTCCACTTT.

The rearrangement joins TRBV7-2 to TRBJ2-1; D is unclear. CDR3 length: 15 amino acids. Germline-derived CDR1 and CDR2 are SGHTA and FQGNSA. V lost 1 base and J 2 bases, leaving 9 bases between the germline ends. The CDR3 is CASSLDFLPYNEQFF. As DNA, the CDR3 is TGTGCCAGCAGCTTAGATTTCCTCCCCTACAATGAGCAGTTCTTC. The full variable domain, rest sourced from reference TRBV7-2 and TRBJ2-1, is GAGVSQSPSNKVTEKGKDVELRCDPISGHTALYWYRQSLGQGLEFLIYFQGNSAPDKSGLPSDRFSAERTGGSVSTLTIQRTQQEDSAVYLCASSLDFLPYNEQFFGPGTRLTVL.